This T cell receptor (beta chain) was sequenced in a study of identical twins. Points from the study as a whole: The study drew conclusions from cross-sectional statistical analysis, not from following the same donors. Insertions ran lower in abundant cord blood beta clonotypes, though not in memory repertoires.

TCRdb fed the 5' RACE reads into MiXCR, producing one record per CDR3 protein. The sample contains some 300,000 distinct CDR3 sequences, about 12% of which appear only once. Looked up from germline, CDR1 is SNHLY and CDR2 is FYNNEI. The V end lost 8 bases, the J end lost 5 bases, and 19 bases lay between the germline ends. CDR3 length: 14 residues. This clonotype appeared a few times. Antigen unknown. This sample was also put to use in a study of yellow fever vaccine responses in identical twins.

This rearrangement joins TRBV2 to TRBJ2-7; D could derive from TRBD1 or TRBD2 (5 bases each). The sequence was obtained from a woman in her late teens or twenties in good health. What was sequenced was CD8+ T cells sorted from blood. The CDR3 region is CASHPGPLGDEQYF. Here the CDR3 DNA reads TGTGCCAGCCATCCGGGACCCCTCGGCGACGAGCAGTACTTC.